The source of this TCR beta chain is a study of regulatory T cells in long-lasting Graves disease. The CDR3 is 18 residues long. The J segment lost 1 base and the V segment lost 7 bases, leaving 13 bases of the junction unmatched. From germline, CDR1 is MNHNS and CDR2 SASEGT. Investigators prepared the TCR beta libraries by applying iRepertoire HTBI primers and Arm-PCR of CDR3 regions. TCRdb processed the multiplex PCR reads anew with MiXCR; each CDR3 protein has one entry. This sample carries some 250,000 distinct CDR3 sequences, about 18% of them seen once, and the ten largest clones take around 15%. This clonotype was recorded at least ten times. Its antigen remains unidentified. The sample's time point: newly diagnosed GD, antithyroid drugs for less than 3 months. PBMCs provided the RNA from which the TCR library was made. Findings of the study overall: TCR diversity was lower in persistent than newly diagnosed Graves' disease.

A further study also used this sample, focusing on T cells in Graves' hyperthyroidism and ophthalmopathy.

V and J are TRBV6-1 and TRBJ2-3; 11 bases map to TRBD2. The sequences come from peripheral blood mononuclear cells (PBMCs), collected at new diagnosis, from a patient treated with antithyroid drugs. The sequence came from a woman in her 30s with Graves disease. The CDR3 spells CASKSFGASGGRTDTQYF. In DNA, the CDR3 is TGTGCCAGCAAATCCTTCGGGGCTAGCGGGGGGCGCACAGATACGCAGTATTTT.